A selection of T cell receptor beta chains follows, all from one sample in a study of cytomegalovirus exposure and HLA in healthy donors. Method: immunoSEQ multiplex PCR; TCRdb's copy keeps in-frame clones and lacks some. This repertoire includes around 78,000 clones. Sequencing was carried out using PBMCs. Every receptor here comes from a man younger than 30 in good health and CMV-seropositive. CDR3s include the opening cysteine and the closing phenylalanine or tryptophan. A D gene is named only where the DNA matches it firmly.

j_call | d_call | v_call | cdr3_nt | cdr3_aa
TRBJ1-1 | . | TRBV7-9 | TGTGCCAGCAGCTTAGCCTTGGGACAGAACACTGAAGCTTTCTTT | CASSLALGQNTEAFF
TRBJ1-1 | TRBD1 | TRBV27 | TGTGCCAGCAGTTTATCGATACGGCCAGGGGGAAGGAACACTGAAGCTTTCTTT | CASSLSIRPGGRNTEAFF
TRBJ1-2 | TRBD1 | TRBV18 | TGTGCCAGCTCGAGCGCAGGGGGTCGGGACTATGGCTACACCTTC | CASSSAGGRDYGYTF
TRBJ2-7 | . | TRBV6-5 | TGTGCCAGCAGTTACTCGATTCAGGGCTACGAGCAGTACTTC | CASSYSIQGYEQYF
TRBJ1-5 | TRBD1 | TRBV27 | TGTGCCAGCAGTTTATGGGGCACCGGGACAGGGGGCTATCAGCCCCAGCATTTT | CASSLWGTGTGGYQPQHF
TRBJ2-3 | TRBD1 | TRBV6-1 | TGTGCCAGCAGTGAAGCCCCGACAGGGGGAGATACGCAGTATTTT | CASSEAPTGGDTQYF
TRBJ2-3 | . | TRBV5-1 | TGCGCCAGCAGCTTAAGCCTCTCCGGAGTAGATACGCAGTATTTT | CASSLSLSGVDTQYF
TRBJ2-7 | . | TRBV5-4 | TGTGCCAGCAGCTTGTACCCAGGGGCCTACGAGCAGTACTTC | CASSLYPGAYEQYF
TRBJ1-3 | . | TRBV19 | TGTGCCAGTAGTATCGGGAGAGCCTCTGGAAACACCATATATTTT | CASSIGRASGNTIYF
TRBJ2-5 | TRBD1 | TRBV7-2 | TGTGCCAGCAGTTCTCCGACAGGGGTGGTAGAGACCCAGTACTTC | CASSSPTGVVETQYF
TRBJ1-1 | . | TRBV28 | TGTGCCAGCAGTTTGATCCGGGTGGGCACTGAAGCTTTCTTT | CASSLIRVGTEAFF
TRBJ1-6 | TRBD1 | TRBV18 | TGTGCCAGCTCACCGACAGGGGGCTTCTATAATTCACCCCTCCACTTT | CASSPTGGFYNSPLHF
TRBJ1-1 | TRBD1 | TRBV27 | TGTGCCAGCAGTGCCTGGACAGGGGGCACTGAAGCTTTCTTT | CASSAWTGGTEAFF
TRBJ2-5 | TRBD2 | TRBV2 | TGTGCCAGCAGGACGGGGGGGGGAGTGGAGGAGACCCAGTACTTC | CASRTGGGVEETQYF
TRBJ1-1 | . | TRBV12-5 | TGTGCTAGTGGTTTGGTGTTAGCGGGGGAAACTGAAGCTTTCTTT | CASGLVLAGETEAFF
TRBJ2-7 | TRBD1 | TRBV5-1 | TGCGCCAGCAGCTTCACCAAGGGGGCCCGGAACGAGCAGTACTTC | CASSFTKGARNEQYF
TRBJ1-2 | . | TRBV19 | TGTGCCAGTTGGGACGGGAGCATCTATGGCTACACCTTC | CASWDGSIYGYTF
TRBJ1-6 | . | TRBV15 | TGTGCCACCAGCAGAGCAGGTCGGGAAAATTCACCCCTCCACTTT | CATSRAGRENSPLHF
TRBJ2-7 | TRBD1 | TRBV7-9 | TGTGCCAGCAGCCCACTCGGGGCAGGGGGCGCGATTTACGAGCAGTACTTC | CASSPLGAGGAIYEQYF
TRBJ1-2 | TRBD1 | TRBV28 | TGTGCCAGCAGGCAGGGGGCATGGGGCTACACCTTC | CASRQGAWGYTF
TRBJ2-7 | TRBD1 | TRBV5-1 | TGCGCCAGCAGCTTTGGGACAGAACCCTACGAGCAGTACTTC | CASSFGTEPYEQYF
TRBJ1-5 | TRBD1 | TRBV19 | TGTGCCAGTAGTATAGATTGGACAGGAGAAAGCAATCAGCCCCAGCATTTT | CASSIDWTGESNQPQHF
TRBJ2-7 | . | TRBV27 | TGTGCCAGCAGTGGGTACACTAGCCCCTACGAGCAGTACTTC | CASSGYTSPYEQYF
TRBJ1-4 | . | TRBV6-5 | TGTGCCAGCAGGAGAGAAAACAGAGCGGAACTGTTTTTT | CASRRENRAELFF
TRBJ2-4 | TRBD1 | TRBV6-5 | TGTGCCAGCAGCAGGGGGAACCTCGCGAACATTCAGTACTTC | CASSRGNLANIQYF
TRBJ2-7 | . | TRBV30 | TGTGCCTGGGCCCGGGGGTACGAGCAGTACTTC | CAWARGYEQYF
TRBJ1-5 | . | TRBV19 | TGTGCTCCTAGACCCAGGGAACCCAATCAGCCCCAGCATTTT | CAPRPREPNQPQHF
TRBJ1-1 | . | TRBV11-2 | TGTGCCAGCAGCCAACCACAGGCGAACACTGAAGCTTTCTTT | CASSQPQANTEAFF
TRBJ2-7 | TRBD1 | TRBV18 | TGTGCCAGCTCACCAACAGGGGCCCACGAGCAGTACTTC | CASSPTGAHEQYF
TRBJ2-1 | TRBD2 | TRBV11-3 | TGTGCCAGCAGCTCGGGACTAGCGGGTCTGAATGAGCAGTTCTTC | CASSSGLAGLNEQFF
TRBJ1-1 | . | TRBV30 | TGTGCCTGGGGAGACAGTAGGTCTGAAGCTTTCTTT | CAWGDSRSEAFF
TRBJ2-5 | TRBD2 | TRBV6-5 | TGTGCCAGCAGCCCACTAGCGGGGGGGCAAGAGACCCAGTACTTC | CASSPLAGGQETQYF
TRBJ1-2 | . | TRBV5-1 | TGCGCCAGCAGCTTGGCCAGTGCAGGGGCGAATGGCTACACCTTC | CASSLASAGANGYTF
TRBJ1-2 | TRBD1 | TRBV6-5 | TGTGCCAGCAGTTACTCAACAGGGGCGGTGCATTTTGGCTACACCTTC | CASSYSTGAVHFGYTF
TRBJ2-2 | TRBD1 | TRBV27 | TGTGCCAGCAGGGACAGGGGGAATTTTCCTGGCGGGGAGCTGTTTTTT | CASRDRGNFPGGELFF
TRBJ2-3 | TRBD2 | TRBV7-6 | TGTGCCAGCAGCTTAGGACTAGCGCGTAGCACAGATACGCAGTATTTT | CASSLGLARSTDTQYF
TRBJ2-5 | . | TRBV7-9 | TGTGCCAGCAGCTTTCACAGTCAAGAGACCCAGTACTTC | CASSFHSQETQYF
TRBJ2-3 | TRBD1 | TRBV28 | TGTGCCAGCAGCGTGACCGGGACAGTAGACACAGATACGCAGTATTTT | CASSVTGTVDTDTQYF
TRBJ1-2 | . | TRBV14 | TGTGCCAGCAGCCAAGTAGAGGGAATTTATGGCTACACCTTC | CASSQVEGIYGYTF
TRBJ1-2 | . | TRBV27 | TGTGCCAGCAGCCCCGGGAGCACAGGTGGCTACACCTTC | CASSPGSTGGYTF
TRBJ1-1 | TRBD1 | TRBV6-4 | TGTGCCAGCAGTTCAGGGGGCGGCACTGAAGCTTTCTTT | CASSSGGGTEAFF
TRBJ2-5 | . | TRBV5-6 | TGTGCCAGCAGCTGGAGGCCTTTCTCGACGATAGTGATCCAGTACTTC | CASSWRPFSTIVIQYF
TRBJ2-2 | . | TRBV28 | TGTGCCAGCAGCGTTCTTCGAGACTACCCTGCGAACACCGGGGAGCTGTTTTTT | CASSVLRDYPANTGELFF
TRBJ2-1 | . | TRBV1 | TGCACCAGCTCCGGGACTAGCTCCTACAATGAGCAGTTCTTC | CTSSGTSSYNEQFF
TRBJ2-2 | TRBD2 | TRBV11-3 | TGTGCCAGCAGCCGGAGCGGGGGGAACACCGGGGAGCTGTTTTTT | CASSRSGGNTGELFF
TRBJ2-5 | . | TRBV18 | TGTGCCAGCTCACCCACGGTGGAGACCCAGTACTTC | CASSPTVETQYF
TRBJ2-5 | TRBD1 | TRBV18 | TGTGCCAGCTCACGAGGGACAGGGGACCCTAGCGGGACCCAGTACTTC | CASSRGTGDPSGTQYF
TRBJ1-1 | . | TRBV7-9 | TGTGCCAGCAGCTTGAGACAGGCTGTCATGAACACTGAAGCTTTCTTT | CASSLRQAVMNTEAFF
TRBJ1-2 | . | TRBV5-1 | TGCGCCAGCAGCTCCACGGGGGGCAATGGCTACACCTTC | CASSSTGGNGYTF
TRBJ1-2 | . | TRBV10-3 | TGTGCCATCAGAGGGGGAGACGACTATGGCTACACCTTC | CAIRGGDDYGYTF